The rows below give T cell receptor beta chains drawn from one sample of a study of cytotoxic CD8 clonotypes in ibrutinib-treated CLL. Assay used: immunoSEQ multiplex PCR; TCRdb lists only in-frame clones, some missing. The sample has about 130,000 clones, about four fifths seen once. The material sequenced was PBMCs, taken after 12 months of ibrutinib treatment. These receptors were taken from a human donor with chronic lymphocytic leukemia. The CDR3 runs from the conserved cysteine through the conserved F or W. The order of the fields is D gene, V gene, J gene, clone size, CDR3 protein, CDR3 DNA. A D gene is named only where the DNA matches it firmly. Clone size is stated in some rows and not others, as once, few, many or a class when expanded.

>TRBD2|TRBV27|TRBJ2-7|NA
CASSLASGVYEQYF
TGTGCCAGCAGTTTAGCTAGCGGGGTCTACGAGCAGTACTTC
>NA|TRBV10-3|TRBJ2-7|few
CAISDPGPLRGEQYF
TGTGCCATCAGTGACCCGGGACCCTTACGAGGCGAGCAGTACTTC
>NA|TRBV19|TRBJ2-7|NA
CASSIVAKNSYEQYF
TGTGCCAGTAGTATAGTGGCCAAAAACTCCTACGAGCAGTACTTC
>NA|TRBV7-2|TRBJ1-2|few
CASSLVLWGRDNYGYTF
TGTGCCAGCAGCTTAGTTCTCTGGGGTCGGGATAACTATGGCTACACCTTC
>NA|TRBV15|TRBJ2-4|NA
CATSRGQGNIQYF
TGTGCCACCAGCAGAGGACAAGGTAACATTCAGTACTTC
>TRBD1|TRBV11-3|TRBJ2-2|NA
CASSPGQGSTGELFF
TGTGCCAGCAGCCCGGGACAGGGGAGCACCGGGGAGCTGTTTTTT
>NA|TRBV11-2|TRBJ2-3|NA
CASSLRTGTYTDTQYF
TGTGCCAGCAGCCTAAGAACAGGGACTTACACAGATACGCAGTATTTT
>TRBD1|TRBV6-6|TRBJ2-7|NA
CASTYRQGFSYEQYF
TGTGCCAGCACCTACAGACAGGGATTCTCCTACGAGCAGTACTTC
>NA|TRBV2|TRBJ1-5|NA
CASRSGTLNQPQHF
TGTGCCAGCAGGAGTGGGACGCTTAATCAGCCCCAGCATTTT
>TRBD2|TRBV4-1|TRBJ2-3|NA
CASSQPPLEAGPSTDTQYF
TGCGCCAGCAGCCAACCGCCACTCGAAGCGGGACCTAGCACAGATACGCAGTATTTT
>NA|TRBV7-8|TRBJ1-5|NA
CASSRSNQPQHF
TGTGCCAGCAGCCGCAGCAATCAGCCCCAGCATTTT
>NA|TRBV9|TRBJ1-2|NA
CASSPRTESLGYGYTF
TGTGCCAGCAGCCCCCGGACCGAATCTCTGGGCTATGGCTACACCTTC
>NA|TRBV15|TRBJ1-1|NA
CATSEGAITEAFF
TGTGCCACCTCAGAAGGTGCTATCACTGAAGCTTTCTTT
>TRBD1|TRBV6-5|TRBJ1-4|NA
CASSYWTGDEKLFF
TGTGCCAGCAGTTACTGGACAGGGGATGAAAAACTGTTTTTT
>TRBD1|TRBV7-2|TRBJ1-2|NA
CASSLEGGGGYGYTF
TGTGCCAGCAGCTTAGAAGGGGGCGGGGGCTATGGCTACACCTTC
>NA|TRBV6-6|TRBJ2-7|NA
CASSYPDGPFSYEQYF
TGTGCCAGCAGTTATCCCGATGGACCGTTTTCCTACGAGCAGTACTTC
>NA|TRBV27|TRBJ2-7|NA
CASSSRAPDEQYF
TGTGCCAGCAGTAGTCGGGCCCCGGACGAGCAGTACTTC
>NA|TRBV19|TRBJ2-7|NA
CASSGTYNLFEQYF
TGTGCCAGTAGTGGGACGTATAACCTATTCGAGCAGTACTTC
>NA|TRBV2|TRBJ2-1|NA
CASSDQSNEQFF
TGTGCCAGCAGTGATCAGAGCAATGAGCAGTTCTTC
>NA|TRBV7-2|TRBJ2-6|NA
CASSSSMGHPGANVLTF
TGTGCCAGCAGCTCCTCCATGGGGCATCCTGGGGCCAACGTCCTGACTTTC
>TRBD1|TRBV15|TRBJ2-1|NA
CATSRGRTGDNEQFF
TGTGCCACCAGCAGAGGCCGGACAGGAGACAATGAGCAGTTCTTC
>TRBD1|TRBV2|TRBJ1-1|NA
CASRPGQGVSYTEAFF
TGTGCCAGCAGGCCGGGACAGGGAGTTTCCTACACTGAAGCTTTCTTT
>NA|TRBV9|TRBJ2-3|NA
CASSVDFGIRVTNTQYF
TGTGCCAGCAGCGTAGATTTTGGAATCAGGGTGACGAATACGCAGTATTTT
>NA|TRBV19|TRBJ2-1|NA
CASSPSPRRAYNEQFF
TGTGCCAGTAGCCCGTCACCTCGGCGGGCCTACAATGAGCAGTTCTTC
>NA|TRBV28|TRBJ1-5|NA
CASTGNNQPQHF
TGTGCCAGCACGGGAAATAATCAGCCCCAGCATTTT
>NA|TRBV9|TRBJ1-1|NA
CASSSRQGTEAFF
TGTGCCAGCAGCAGCAGACAAGGGACTGAAGCTTTCTTT
>TRBD2|TRBV14|TRBJ2-1|NA
CASSLLAGLNNEQFF
TGTGCCAGCAGCCTACTAGCGGGGCTAAACAATGAGCAGTTCTTC
>TRBD2|TRBV7-3|TRBJ2-3|NA
CASSLWSGLAAITDTQYF
TGTGCCAGCAGCTTATGGTCGGGACTAGCGGCTATCACAGATACGCAGTATTTT
>TRBD1|TRBV7-7|TRBJ2-2|NA
CASSRVGTGSTGELFF
TGTGCTAGCAGTAGAGTTGGGACAGGGTCAACCGGGGAGCTGTTTTTT
>TRBD1|TRBV5-1|TRBJ2-2|NA
CASSSTGTGNTGELFF
TGCGCCAGCAGCTCAACCGGGACAGGTAACACCGGGGAGCTGTTTTTT
>TRBD2|TRBV11-3|TRBJ2-3|NA
CASSRGTSGRGGTDTQYF
TGTGCCAGCAGCCGAGGGACTAGCGGGAGAGGGGGCACAGATACGCAGTATTTT
>NA|TRBV5-1|TRBJ2-3|NA
CASSLVADTQYF
TGCGCCAGCAGCTTGGTGGCAGATACGCAGTATTTT
>TRBD1|TRBV19|TRBJ1-5|NA
CASTPTGVNQPQHF
TGTGCCAGTACTCCGACAGGGGTCAATCAGCCCCAGCATTTT
>TRBD2|TRBV29-1|TRBJ2-3|NA
CSVEDVSWRTSGASTDTQYF
TGCAGCGTTGAAGATGTTAGTTGGAGGACTAGCGGGGCGAGCACAGATACGCAGTATTTT
>TRBD1|TRBV7-8|TRBJ2-7|NA
CASSSGTATHF
TGTGCCAGCAGCTCAGGGACAGCTACCCACTTC
>TRBD1|TRBV25-1|TRBJ1-1|NA
CASSVDRGPAEAFF
TGTGCCAGCAGTGTGGACAGGGGGCCTGCTGAAGCTTTCTTT
>NA|TRBV7-3|TRBJ2-3|NA
CASSAQGGKADTQYF
TGTGCCAGCAGCGCCCAGGGCGGGAAGGCGGATACGCAGTATTTT
>TRBD1|TRBV30|TRBJ1-1|NA
CAWSVTWDSFSNTEAFF
TGTGCCTGGAGTGTAACATGGGACAGCTTTTCGAACACTGAAGCTTTCTTT
>TRBD2|TRBV15|TRBJ2-1|NA
CATSKDASGAYNEQFF
TGTGCCACCAGCAAAGACGCTAGCGGGGCCTACAATGAGCAGTTCTTC
>NA|TRBV4-1|TRBJ2-7|NA
CASSQGGAYEQYF
TGCGCCAGCAGCCAAGGGGGGGCCTACGAGCAGTACTTC
>TRBD1|TRBV10-3|TRBJ2-7|NA
CAISDTTRTGGRDEQYF
TGTGCCATCAGTGACACTACCCGGACAGGGGGTAGGGACGAGCAGTACTTC
>NA|TRBV28|TRBJ2-1|NA
CASIKQGKASNEQFF
TGTGCCAGCATCAAACAGGGAAAAGCTAGCAATGAGCAGTTCTTC
>NA|TRBV19|TRBJ2-2|NA
CASSGRTPQTGELFF
TGTGCCAGTAGTGGGAGGACCCCACAAACCGGGGAGCTGTTTTTT
>TRBD1|TRBV11-3|TRBJ1-1|NA
CASSPGQGDGTEAFF
TGTGCCAGCAGCCCAGGACAGGGGGACGGCACTGAAGCTTTCTTT
>NA|TRBV6-1|TRBJ2-7|once
CASRPIDRSNEQYF
TGTGCCAGCCGCCCGATTGACAGATCCAACGAGCAGTACTTC
>NA|TRBV30|TRBJ2-1|NA
CAWSVPGSYNEQFF
TGTGCCTGGAGTGTACCTGGCTCCTACAATGAGCAGTTCTTC
>NA|TRBV27|TRBJ2-1|NA
CASSLIGSSYNEQFF
TGTGCCAGCAGCCTTATCGGGAGCTCCTACAATGAGCAGTTCTTC
>NA|TRBV15|TRBJ1-2|NA
CATSSMTGRDSYGYTF
TGTGCCACCAGCAGTATGACAGGACGGGATTCGTATGGCTACACCTTC
>NA|TRBV28|TRBJ2-7|NA
CASRRGTWGAYEQYF
TGTGCCAGCAGGAGGGGGACATGGGGAGCCTACGAGCAGTACTTC
>TRBD2|TRBV29-1|TRBJ2-1|NA
CSVGTSGRIQLRSYNEQFF
TGCAGCGTTGGAACTAGCGGGAGGATACAACTTAGGTCCTACAATGAGCAGTTCTTC
>TRBD2|TRBV2|TRBJ2-1|NA
CASIGRLAKPSSYNEQFF
TGTGCCAGCATAGGTAGACTAGCGAAACCCAGCTCCTACAATGAGCAGTTCTTC
>NA|TRBV18|TRBJ1-2|NA
CASSEGGNYGYTF
TGTGCCAGCTCAGAGGGTGGTAACTATGGCTACACCTTC
>NA|TRBV19|TRBJ2-4|once
CASSTTGLGNIQYF
TGTGCCAGTAGTACAACAGGGTTGGGAAACATTCAGTACTTC
>NA|TRBV18|TRBJ2-5|NA
CASSWLAGTGETQYF
TGTGCCAGCTCATGGCTTGCAGGGACGGGAGAGACCCAGTACTTC